The entry that follows covers one T cell receptor beta chain sequence. The antigen is not known. The CDR3 loop spans 15 amino acids. Germline V gives CDR1 SGHTA, CDR2 FQGNSA. The germline V and J ends were trimmed by 2 bases and 2 bases, with 10 bases remaining between them. The sample comes from a study of cytomegalovirus exposure and HLA in healthy donors. Notes on the study in general: Some highly shared sequence variants likely arose as a pipeline artifact. Previous analysis showed most TCR beta V segments were productive about 87% or about 30% of the time.

The PCR contained 60 Vbeta and 13 Jbeta primers. Profiling relied on immunoSEQ multiplex PCR, and the TCRdb table lists in-frame clones only, not all of them. The repertoire holds more than 90,000 clones, 69% seen once, with approximately 2.7% in the top ten. The specimen was PBMCs. This chain links TRBV7-2 with TRBJ1-5; D ambiguous. The sequence derives from a man between 45 and 60 years old in good health and CMV-seronegative. The CDR3 spells CASSLFISGNQPQHF. The CDR3 DNA follows: TGTGCCAGCAGCTTATTTATAAGCGGCAATCAGCCCCAGCATTTT.